These 10 T cell receptor beta chains were all obtained from the same sample, sequenced in a study of CXCR3-negative and CXCR3-positive naive CD8 T cells. The TRB libraries of cDNA were built by UMI-labeled 5' RACE. After re-calling the 5' RACE reads, TCRdb lists one entry per CDR3 protein, DNA absent. This table lists over 35,000 distinct CDR3 sequences. Sequenced material: memory CD8+ T cells from blood. These receptor sequences come from a human donor in good health. Some clones in this sample may be carry-over from other donors' samples.

This chain's CDR3 is CASSSPGQGFSPLHF. The chain links TRBV27 to TRBJ1-6; the D gene TCRdb calls, TRBD1, cannot be checked with no DNA. The CDR3 is 15 amino acids. From germline, CDR1 is MNHEY and CDR2 SMNVEV (reference sequence).

J is TRBJ1-6 and V is TRBV7-9; TCRdb proposes TRBD1, but this gene call is untestable without DNA. This CDR3 is 15 amino acids long. The V gene's germline CDR1 is SEHNR and CDR2 FQNEAQ (reference sequence). CDR3 amino acids: CASSSLARGESPLHF.

The J gene is TRBJ2-2, the V gene TRBV11-2. This CDR3 has 14 amino acids. Germline V CDR1 and CDR2: SGHAT, FQNNGV. This CDR3 reads CASSFSLATGELFF.

The chain employs TRBV2 and TRBJ2-7. The length of the CDR3 is 12 residues. Germline CDR1 SNHLY, CDR2 FYNNEI. The CDR3 here is CAEQKISYEQYF.

This chain connects TRBV27 to TRBJ2-1; TCRdb names TRBD1, which stays unverified in the absence of DNA. Germline values: CDR1 MNHEY, CDR2 SMNVEV (reference sequence). This CDR3 comprises 15 residues. CDR3 protein: CASRLPGQGYNEQFF.

The J gene is TRBJ1-1, the V gene TRBV20-1. The CDR3 is 14 residues long. In germline, CDR1 is DFQATT, CDR2 SNEGSKA (reference sequence). CDR3 in amino acids: CSARGPPLDTEAFF.

This chain connects TRBV6-6 to TRBJ2-3. This CDR3 is 11 amino acids long. From germline, CDR1 is MNHNY and CDR2 SVGAGI (reference sequence). The CDR3 loop reads CASFLGDTQYF.

The chain combines TRBV5-8 with TRBJ2-1; lacking DNA, the TRBD1 call made by TCRdb goes unchecked. CDR1 SGHTS and CDR2 YDEGEE come from the germline V gene. The CDR3 totals 15 residues. This CDR3 is CASSLGQGFHNEQFF.

This chain connects TRBV28 to TRBJ2-2; the TCRdb call, TRBD2, lacks DNA for checking. The length of the CDR3 is 13 residues. CDR1 and CDR2 (germline): MDHEN, SYDVKM. The CDR3 region is CASSLGAAGELFF.

The chain joins TRBV28 to TRBJ2-3; TCRdb's D call of TRBD2 is untestable without DNA. Germline lookup yields CDR1 MDHEN and CDR2 SYDVKM. This CDR3 comprises 17 residues. This CDR3 reads CASSLLRAGGPLDTQYF.